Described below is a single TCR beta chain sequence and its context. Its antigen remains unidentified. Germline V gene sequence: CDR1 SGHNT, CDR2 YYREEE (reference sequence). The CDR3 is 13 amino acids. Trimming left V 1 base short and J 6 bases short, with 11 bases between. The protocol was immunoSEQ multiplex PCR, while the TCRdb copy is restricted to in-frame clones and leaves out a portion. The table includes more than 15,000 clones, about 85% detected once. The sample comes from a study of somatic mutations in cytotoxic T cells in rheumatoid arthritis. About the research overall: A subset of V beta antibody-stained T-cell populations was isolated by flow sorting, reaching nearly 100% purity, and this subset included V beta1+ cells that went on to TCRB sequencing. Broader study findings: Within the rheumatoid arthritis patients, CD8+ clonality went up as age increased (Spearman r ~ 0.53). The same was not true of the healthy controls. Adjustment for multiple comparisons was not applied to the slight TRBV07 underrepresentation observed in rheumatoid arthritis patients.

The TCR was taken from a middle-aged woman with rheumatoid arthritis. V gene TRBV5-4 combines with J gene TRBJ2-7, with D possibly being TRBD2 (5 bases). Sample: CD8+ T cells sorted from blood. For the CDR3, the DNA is TGTGCCAGCAGCTTGAATCCGAGCGGCGAGCAGTACTTC. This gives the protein CASSLNPSGEQYF.